A single sample is the source of the 29 T cell receptor beta chains below, sequenced in a study of Ad26.COV2.S vaccination and SARS-CoV-2 variants. Using immunoSEQ multiplex PCR, the repertoire was profiled, and TCRdb retains in-frame clones only, with some absent. The sample has hundreds of thousands of clones, roughly 91% seen once. Regarding treatment: some 20 received Ad26.COV2.S at low or high dose, single or two shots; a few received placebo; per-sample allocation not given. Sampling occurred on day 63 after the first vaccine or placebo injection. The material sequenced was peripheral blood, taken in a trial of Ad26.COV2.S vaccine versus placebo. These receptor sequences come from a person between 18 and 65 years old who received the Ad26.COV2.S COVID-19 vaccine or a placebo.

The chain carries TRBV20-1 and TRBJ2-3; tentative D call: TRBD2 (5 bases). V shed 3 bases and J shed 2 bases, with 21 bases lying between them. The germline gives CDR1 DFQATT, CDR2 SNEGSKA (reference sequence). There are 17 residues in the CDR3. CDR3 loop: CSASLPRRVPFTDTQYF. Here the CDR3 DNA reads TGCAGTGCTAGTTTACCCCGGCGGGTCCCCTTCACAGATACGCAGTATTTT.

This chain uses TRBV19 with TRBJ1-3, with D maybe TRBD1 (5 bases). V dropped 4 bases and J dropped 2 bases, with 12 bases sitting between them. Germline V gene lookup returns CDR1 LNHDA and CDR2 SQIVND (reference sequence). The CDR3 covers 15 residues. The CDR3 reads CASSNRGRAGNTIYF. The CDR3 DNA is TGTGCCAGTAGTAATAGGGGACGCGCTGGAAACACCATATATTTT. The full variable domain, its missing parts supplied by reference TRBV19 and TRBJ1-3, is DGGITQSPKYLFRKEGQNVTLSCEQNLNHDAMYWYRQDPGQGLRLIYYSQIVNDFQKGDIAEGYSVSREKKESFPLTVTSAQKNPTAFYLCASSNRGRAGNTIYFGEGSWLTVV.

The rearrangement uses TRBV19 and TRBJ1-2, with D hard to call. Germline assignment: CDR1 LNHDA and CDR2 SQIVND (reference sequence). Trimming removed 3 bases from V and 5 bases from J, with 10 bases in between. This CDR3 has 13 residues. The CDR3 region is CASSMALWYGYTF. The DNA of the CDR3 is TGTGCCAGTAGTATGGCTTTGTGGTATGGCTACACCTTC.

The chain carries TRBV27 and TRBJ1-3; 7 bases match TRBD1. The CDR3 consists of 13 residues. V was clipped by 4 bases and J by 3 bases; unmatched bases: 0. Germline CDR1 MNHEY, CDR2 SMNVEV (reference sequence). The CDR3 loop is CASSYRGGNTIYF. The CDR3 coding sequence is TGTGCCAGCAGTTACAGGGGTGGAAACACCATATATTTT.

CDR3 DNA: TGCGCCAGCAGCCGATCCGGGACTGACCCCTCTGGGGCCAACGTCCTGACTTTC. As protein: CASSRSGTDPSGANVLTF. The J gene is TRBJ2-6, the V gene TRBV4-3; D possibly corresponds to TRBD2 (6 bases). Looked up from germline, CDR1 is LGHNA and CDR2 is YSLEER. This CDR3 has 18 amino acids. Trimming removed 4 bases at V and 0 bases at J, with 16 bases between.

The chain couples TRBV7-9 to TRBJ2-5, with 9 bases aligning to TRBD2. V shed 6 bases and J 5 bases; nucleotides not matched to a gene: 7. This CDR3 contains 14 residues. Germline CDR1 reads SEHNR; CDR2 reads FQNEAQ (reference sequence). In DNA form, the CDR3 reads TGTGCCAGCAGTCCCGGGACTAGCCCCGAGACCCAGTACTTC. Its protein product is CASSPGTSPETQYF.

V and J are TRBV2 and TRBJ2-7; D is tentatively TRBD1 or TRBD2 (6 bases each). Germline CDR1 is SNHLY and CDR2 is FYNNEI. The CDR3 extends over 14 amino acids. V was cut by 11 bases and J by 0 bases, with 17 bases left in between. In DNA form, the CDR3 reads TGTGCCGACCGGGGGACACCGAGCTCCTACGAGCAGTACTTC. Residues: CADRGTPSSYEQYF. Based on the CDR3 plus reference TRBV2 and TRBJ2-7, the full variable domain is EPEVTQTPSHQVTQMGQEVILRCVPISNHLYFYWYRQILGQKVEFLVSFYNNEISEKSEIFDDQFSVERPDGSNFTLKIRSTKLEDSAMYFCADRGTPSSYEQYFGPGTRLTVT.

This chain connects TRBV19 to TRBJ2-7, with 7 bases lining up with TRBD2. Looked up from germline, CDR1 is LNHDA and CDR2 is SQIVND (reference sequence). Trimming took 4 bases from V and 6 from J; bases not matched to a gene: 18. This CDR3 contains 17 residues. The CDR3 here is CASSKAQGAGSSAEQYF. The CDR3 DNA reads TGTGCCAGTAGTAAGGCCCAAGGAGCGGGAAGCAGTGCCGAGCAGTACTTC.

This clone was seen once. The chain carries TRBV19 and TRBJ1-6; D gene uncertain. Germline loops: CDR1 LNHDA, CDR2 SQIVND (reference sequence). V dropped 3 bases and J dropped 6 bases, with 9 bases sitting between them. CDR3 length: 14 residues. The CDR3 DNA reads as TGTGCCAGTAGTATGCGGCGGCCTAATTCACCCCTCCACTTT. It is translated as CASSMRRPNSPLHF.

The chain combines TRBV24-1 with TRBJ2-1; D is uncertain. Between the trimmed V and J ends, which lost 5 bases and 4 bases, there was a span of 11 bases. In germline, CDR1 is KGHDR, CDR2 SFDVKD. The CDR3 is made up of 14 amino acids. CDR3 region: CATSAPDKYNEQFF. As DNA, the CDR3 is TGTGCCACCAGTGCCCCAGACAAGTACAATGAGCAGTTCTTC.

This chain links TRBV7-2 with TRBJ2-1, with 10 bases aligning to TRBD2. The ends lost 2 bases at V and 9 bases at J; junction bases unmatched: 13. CDR1 is SGHTA and CDR2 is FQGNSA in the germline V gene. This CDR3 is 17 amino acids long. The CDR3 DNA is TGTGCCAGCAGCTTAATGGTGAGCGGGGGGGTTCATGGTGAGCAGTTCTTC. Its protein is CASSLMVSGGVHGEQFF.

The V gene is TRBV7-2, the J gene TRBJ1-3; D unclear. Germline CDR1 is SGHTA and CDR2 is FQGNSA. The germline V and J ends were trimmed by 5 bases and 0 bases, with 14 bases remaining between them. The CDR3 length is 16 residues. The CDR3 here is CASSVRSGSSGNTIYF. The CDR3 bases are TGTGCCAGCAGCGTCCGGTCCGGAAGCTCTGGAAACACCATATATTTT.

Turning to this clone: The junction differs from germline at one of its ends, possibly a read error. The chain combines TRBV29-1 with TRBJ2-1, with D uncertain. The CDR3 length is 16 residues. The germline gives CDR1 SQVTM, CDR2 ANQGSEA. The CDR3 region has the DNA TGCAGCGTAGAAGGGTTACAGCTGAGCTCCTACAATGAGCAGTTCTTC. It codes for CSVEGLQLSSYNEQFF.

The chain joins TRBV7-9 to TRBJ2-5; D remains ambiguous. The CDR3 contains 13 residues. V lost 5 bases and J 5 bases, leaving 12 bases between the germline ends. Germline V gives CDR1 SEHNR, CDR2 FQNEAQ (reference sequence). The CDR3 loop reads CASSASHGETQYF. The CDR3 DNA reads TGTGCCAGCAGCGCCTCCCATGGGGAGACCCAGTACTTC.

This chain links TRBV5-1 with TRBJ1-1, with D unresolved. In germline, CDR1 is SGHRS, CDR2 YFSETQ. V was shortened by 0 bases and J by 0 bases, with 6 bases between the two germline ends. This CDR3 has 14 amino acids. The CDR3 sequence: CASSLGELNTEAFF. The DNA for the CDR3 is TGCGCCAGCAGCTTGGGGGAACTGAACACTGAAGCTTTCTTT.

The chain recombines TRBV3-1 (or the pseudogene TRBV3-2) with TRBJ2-5; a weak D match, TRBD2 (7 bases). Germline loops: CDR1 LGHDT, CDR2 YNNKEL (reference sequence). V gave up 2 bases and J gave up 5 bases, with 12 bases separating them. The CDR3 covers 14 residues. The CDR3, as DNA: TGTGCCAGCAGCCAAAGGGGGGGCGATGAGACCCAGTACTTC. It specifies CASSQRGGDETQYF.

The chain couples TRBV9 to TRBJ2-2, with a possible D match to TRBD1 (6 bases). Trimming removed 4 bases at V and 5 bases at J, with 21 bases between. The germline CDR1 and CDR2 sequences are SGDLS and YYNGEE. CDR3 length equals 17 residues. Here the CDR3 DNA reads TGTGCCAGCAGCCCCCTACAGGGTGGAGTGAGAACCGGGGAGCTGTTTTTT. Protein product: CASSPLQGGVRTGELFF.

The chain recombines TRBV4-1 with TRBJ1-3; D unresolved. Trimming pared 3 bases from V and 2 bases from J, leaving 8 bases between. The CDR3 sequence is 14 residues long. Germline assignment: CDR1 MGHRA and CDR2 YSYEKL. The CDR3: CASSQGGPGNTIYF. For the CDR3, the DNA is TGCGCCAGCAGCCAGGGTGGGCCTGGAAACACCATATATTTT.

V gene TRBV9 combines with J gene TRBJ2-3, with 11 bases matching TRBD2. The germline V gene encodes CDR1 SGDLS and CDR2 YYNGEE. The CDR3 covers 15 residues. V lost 4 bases, J lost 6 bases, and 7 bases stayed unmatched. CDR3 region: CASSPSGGYLDTQYF. DNA of the CDR3: TGTGCCAGCAGCCCTAGCGGGGGGTACCTCGATACGCAGTATTTT. The variable domain in full, with the rest retrieved from reference TRBV9 and TRBJ2-3, is DSGVTQTPKHLITATGQRVTLRCSPRSGDLSVYWYQQSLDQGLQFLIQYYNGEERAKGNILERFSAQQFPDLHSELNLSSLELGDSALYFCASSPSGGYLDTQYFGPGTRLTVL.

This chain joins TRBV27 and TRBJ1-3; D is possibly TRBD1 (6 bases). Between the trimmed V and J ends, which lost 8 bases and 0 bases, there was a span of 17 bases. This CDR3 has 16 amino acids. Germline CDR1 reads MNHEY; CDR2 reads SMNVEV (reference sequence). This CDR3 reads CASAHGGPNSGNTIYF. The CDR3 DNA is TGTGCCAGCGCTCATGGGGGCCCCAACTCTGGAAACACCATATATTTT.

This clone was seen once. The CDR3 loop is CASGGGKSEAFF. The CDR3 nucleotides are TGCGCCAGCGGGGGAGGGAAGTCTGAAGCTTTCTTT. The J gene is TRBJ1-1, the V gene TRBV4-1; D perhaps matches TRBD1 (5 bases). There are 12 residues in the CDR3. Trimming pared 8 bases from V and 6 bases from J, leaving 13 bases between. In germline, CDR1 is MGHRA, CDR2 YSYEKL.

The chain carries TRBV30 and TRBJ1-1; D is unresolved. V lost 2 bases, J lost 0 bases, and 13 bases lay in between. The V gene's germline CDR1 is GTSNPN and CDR2 SVGIG (reference sequence). This CDR3 spans 15 amino acids. The CDR3 here is CAWSSPPTVNTEAFF. In nucleotides, the CDR3 is TGTGCCTGGAGTTCTCCCCCAACAGTGAACACTGAAGCTTTCTTT.

Only one count was recorded for this clone. The CDR3 reads CASSPQTGEVTEAFF. CDR3 coding DNA: TGTGCCAGCTCACCTCAGACAGGTGAGGTCACTGAAGCTTTCTTT. The genes are TRBV18 and TRBJ1-1, with a weak D call TRBD1 (6 bases). The germline V gene encodes CDR1 KGHSH and CDR2 LQKENI. V lost 3 bases, J lost 4 bases, and 15 bases lay in between. The CDR3 consists of 15 residues. The whole variable domain, filled in from reference TRBV18 and TRBJ1-1, reads NAGVMQNPRHLVRRRGQEARLRCSPMKGHSHVYWYRQLPEEGLKFMVYLQKENIIDESGMPKERFSAEFPKEGPSILRIQQVVRGDSAAYFCASSPQTGEVTEAFFGQGTRLTVV.

The chain combines TRBV12-3 or TRBV12-4 with TRBJ2-3; no clear D. The V and J ends lost 1 base and 8 bases respectively, with 7 bases between them. CDR3 length: 12 amino acids. This CDR3 is CASSLGEATQYF. CDR3 DNA sequence: TGTGCCAGCAGTTTAGGGGAAGCTACGCAGTATTTT.

This chain links TRBV28 with TRBJ1-2; 12 bases map to TRBD1. V was clipped by 2 bases and J by 7 bases; unmatched bases: 11. CDR1 is MDHEN and CDR2 is SYDVKM in the germline V gene. The CDR3 covers 17 residues. Here the CDR3 reads CASSLHGTGGAGTGYTF. For the CDR3, the DNA is TGTGCCAGCAGTTTACACGGGACAGGGGGCGCAGGAACTGGCTACACCTTC.

The rearrangement uses TRBV5-5 and TRBJ1-1; D gene uncertain. V gave up 2 bases and J gave up 5 bases, with 7 bases separating them. The CDR3 is 12 residues long. The germline V gene encodes CDR1 SGHKS and CDR2 YYEKEE (reference sequence). This CDR3 reads CASSFELTEAFF. CDR3 bases: TGTGCCAGCAGCTTCGAACTGACTGAAGCTTTCTTT.

This sequence joins TRBV6-6 and TRBJ2-3; no clear D. Germline V gene sequence: CDR1 MNHNY, CDR2 SVGAGI (reference sequence). V lost 5 bases and J lost 6, with 9 bases in between. The CDR3 extends over 12 amino acids. The CDR3 here is CASSHPSDTQYF. The DNA of the CDR3 is TGTGCCAGCAGTCACCCGAGTGATACGCAGTATTTT.

CDR3 sequence reads: CASSQVGTYNEKLFF. The CDR3 DNA reads as TGCGCCAGCAGCCAAGTCGGGACATATAATGAAAAACTGTTTTTT. The V and J genes are TRBV4-3 and TRBJ1-4; maybe TRBD1 (6 bases). Germline CDR1 is LGHNA and CDR2 is YSLEER. The V end was cut by 1 base, the J end by 4 bases, with 10 bases between. This CDR3 is 15 amino acids long.

The chain recombines TRBV6-5 with TRBJ2-3; tentatively, D is TRBD2 (6 bases). The CDR3 contains 13 residues. Between the trimmed V and J ends, which lost 8 bases and 4 bases, there was a span of 13 bases. Germline CDR1 reads MNHEY; CDR2 reads SVGAGI. The CDR3 nucleotides are TGTGCCAGCCGGGGGTATTTAGCAGATACGCAGTATTTT. Translating gives CASRGYLADTQYF.